This T cell receptor beta chain was identified during a study of blood T cell repertoires in COVID-19 (TCRdb year 2020). Some background on the complete study: Samples covering the acute and convalescent phases of COVID-19 were provided by collaborators in the United States, Italy and Spain. Subjects who had been exposed to COVID-19, were actively infected with it, or had recovered from it provided the deeply sampled blood TCRbeta repertoires that made up the dataset. HLA class I and class II types, where available, came from metadata supplied by the sample provider rather than from assay-based typing. The sample metadata nearly always contained a de-identified subject ID, COVID-19 status, age in years and sex. The repertoires were released in a freely available public database meant as a resource for research on the immune response to SARS-CoV-2. The samples were drawn from two sources: the first 160 participants of the ongoing ImmuneRACE study, and some 1,300 subjects contributed by 6 global collaborators. The prospective study material was composed of cDNA or gDNA derived from T cells, B-cell-depleted T cells, or PBMCs.

V trim: 5 bases; J trim: 4 bases; unmatched bases: 9. The CDR3 has 16 amino acids, counting the end cysteine and phenylalanine. The kept DNA is CDR3 alone, 48 bases in frame from the first base. CDR1 SGHTA and CDR2 FQGNSA were looked up in the germline V gene. Points on this clone: No cognate antigen has been identified for it. Nothing much larger sits one base from this clone, and base qualities are not available.

The immunoSEQ Assay, a bias-controlled multiplex PCR, was used to amplify TCRbeta CDR3 regions from genomic DNA. In the paper's pipeline: Nucleated cell counts per sample were estimated from amplification of reference gene primers within the assay. To quantify the absolute abundance of each unique TCRbeta CDR3 rearrangement, sequence reads were collapsed and filtered. For each sample, productive Simpson clonality was calculated by taking the square root of Simpson's diversity index across productive rearrangements. Drawn from immuneACCESS, this table holds only the in-frame rearrangements with V and J called that TCRdb kept. Clones are partly lost; checked studies trace under half to an unresolved V gene and leave the rest unexplained. V and J calls and clone size come straight from that table; D and trimming were deduced from the DNA. The sample table records roughly 300,000 clones; around four fifths of these occur just once. 7.5% to 10% of the sample comes from the top ten.

Overall study outcomes, separate from this receptor: How much clinical and demographic metadata was included differed by source and by participant, and the metadata was provided uncurated.

Another Seattle source contributed samples from volunteer blood donors who had recovered from COVID-19. Each collaborating institution followed its own protocols to collect whole blood in K2EDTA tubes. Collaborator samples were shipped for TCRbeta analysis as frozen whole blood, isolated PBMCs, or DNA extracted from either sample type. The sequence joins TRBV7-2 to TRBJ2-3; a stretch of 10 junction bases matches TRBD1. The sequencing input was peripheral blood. The TCR originated in a woman in her forties or fifties who had recovered from COVID-19. In nucleotide form, the sequence is TGTGCCAGCAGCCATGGACAGGGGGTAGGATCAGATACGCAGTATTTT. It is translated as CASSHGQGVGSDTQYF. The entire variable domain, with the stretches around the CDR3 drawn from the reference TRBV7-2 and TRBJ2-3 proteins, is GAGVSQSPSNKVTEKGKDVELRCDPISGHTALYWYRQSLGQGLEFLIYFQGNSAPDKSGLPSDRFSAERTGGSVSTLTIQRTQQEDSAVYLCASSHGQGVGSDTQYFGPGTRLTVL.